These 30 T cell receptor beta chains came from one sample sequenced in a study of blood T cell repertoires in COVID-19 (dated by TCRdb to the early 2020s). The library came from the immunoSEQ multiplex PCR assay. TCRdb re-hosts the immuneACCESS table, in-frame sequences only. Its copies lack some clones; in the studies checked, an unresolved V gene accounts for under half of them, and the cause for the rest is not known. Recorded for this sample are some 350,000 clones; about 87% of them occurred a single time. The ten most abundant clones make up about 3% of the sample. The specimen was peripheral blood. The receptors originated from a human donor in a cohort sampled during active COVID-19.

V gene TRBV2 combines with J gene TRBJ2-2; no firm D call. The CDR3 is 13 amino acids. Germline V gives CDR1 SNHLY, CDR2 FYNNEI. V gave up 4 bases and J gave up 7 bases, with 10 bases separating them. CDR3 coding DNA: TGTGCCAGCAGTGCACAGCCTGGCGGGGAGCTGTTTTTT. It yields the protein CASSAQPGGELFF.

The chain has TRBV6-5 and TRBJ1-2; TRBD1 matches at 11 bases. The CDR3 has 15 amino acids. Looked up from germline, CDR1 is MNHEY and CDR2 is SVGAGI. V dropped 6 bases and J dropped 2; count of bases not matched to a gene: 5. The CDR3 nucleotides read TGTGCCAGCAGGAGGACAGGGGGCGCGAACTATGGCTACACCTTC. Its protein product is CASRRTGGANYGYTF.

The chain employs TRBV7-2 and TRBJ1-5; D not certain. With 1 base removed from V and 3 bases from J, the gap between germline ends came to 10 bases. Germline assignment: CDR1 SGHTA and CDR2 FQGNSA. The CDR3 totals 15 residues. CDR3 DNA: TGTGCCAGCAGCTTAGAGTTTACAGCCAATCAGCCCCAGCATTTT. Encoded protein: CASSLEFTANQPQHF.

The chain combines TRBV5-1 with TRBJ1-6, with a tentative D call TRBD1 (5 bases). V lost 3 bases and J lost 7, with 11 bases in between. The length of the CDR3 is 14 residues. Germline CDR1 is SGHRS and CDR2 is YFSETQ. The DNA of the CDR3 is TGCGCCAGCAGCTCCACCGGGGGGAATTCACCCCTCCACTTT. Its translation is CASSSTGGNSPLHF. Full variable domain (rest looked up from reference TRBV5-1 and TRBJ1-6): KAGVTQTPRYLIKTRGQQVTLSCSPISGHRSVSWYQQTPGQGLQFLFEYFSETQRNKGNFPGRFSGRQFSNSRSEMNVSTLELGDSALYLCASSSTGGNSPLHFGNGTRLTVT.

This chain's CDR3 is CASSLVDPARDTQYF. CDR3 in DNA: TGCGCCAGCAGCTTGGTAGATCCAGCGCGCGATACGCAGTATTTT. This chain uses TRBV5-1 with TRBJ2-3; D unclear. The V and J ends lost 0 bases and 6 bases respectively, with 14 bases between them. The CDR3 runs 15 residues. CDR1 is SGHRS, CDR2 YFSETQ, per germline.

V and J are TRBV5-4 and TRBJ2-7; D is unresolved. CDR1 and CDR2 (germline): SGHNT, YYREEE (reference sequence). This CDR3 spans 13 amino acids. Trimming removed 4 bases at V and 7 bases at J, with 15 bases between. The CDR3 loop is CASSPWASREQYF. The CDR3 DNA follows: TGTGCCAGCAGCCCCTGGGCCTCCCGGGAGCAGTACTTC.

The gene calls are TRBV29-1 and TRBJ2-1, with 9 bases lining up with TRBD1. The ends lost 5 bases at V and 6 bases at J; junction bases unmatched: 5. CDR3 length: 13 residues. Looked up from germline, CDR1 is SQVTM and CDR2 is ANQGSEA. The DNA of the CDR3 is TGCAGCGTTAGGGTGACAGGGGGCAATGAGCAGTTCTTC. Translation: CSVRVTGGNEQFF.

This clone was detected once. CDR3 sequence reads: CASSSRDTGETQYF. The CDR3 bases are TGTGCCAGCAGTTCGAGGGACACCGGGGAGACCCAGTACTTC. The V gene is TRBV28, the J gene TRBJ2-5, with D perhaps matching TRBD1 (6 bases). The CDR3 runs 14 residues. V lost 4 bases and J 5 bases, leaving 14 bases between the germline ends. The V gene's germline CDR1 is MDHEN and CDR2 SYDVKM.

The V and J genes are TRBV28 and TRBJ1-4; maybe TRBD1 (5 bases). Germline V gives CDR1 MDHEN, CDR2 SYDVKM. The CDR3 is made up of 15 amino acids. V lost 7 bases to trimming and J lost 7 bases, with 19 bases between them. The DNA of the CDR3 is TGTGCCAGCACCGACCCCAGGGTTTGGGCTGAAAAACTGTTTTTT. Encoded protein: CASTDPRVWAEKLFF.

The rearrangement joins TRBV6-2 or TRBV6-3 to TRBJ2-3; D might be TRBD1 (6 bases). The CDR3 spans 14 residues. Germline loops: CDR1 MNHEY, CDR2 SVGEGT. V was cut by 6 bases and J by 2 bases, with 12 bases left in between. The CDR3 sequence is CASSQGTHTDTQYF. DNA for the CDR3: TGTGCCAGCAGCCAAGGGACACACACAGATACGCAGTATTTT.

This clone was seen repeatedly, ten times or more. V gene TRBV30 combines with J gene TRBJ1-6, with D possibly being TRBD1 (5 bases). Trimming pared 4 bases from V and 7 bases from J, leaving 11 bases between. The CDR3 sequence is 13 residues long. Germline CDR1 GTSNPN, CDR2 SVGIG (reference sequence). The CDR3 sequence is CAWTQGTNSPLHF. DNA for the CDR3: TGTGCCTGGACCCAGGGAACCAATTCACCCCTCCACTTT.

The chain employs TRBV30 and TRBJ1-3, with TRBD1 matching 8 bases. The CDR3 runs to 14 residues. Germline V gene sequence: CDR1 GTSNPN, CDR2 SVGIG (reference sequence). Germline trimming cut 5 bases from V and 4 bases from J; bases unmatched to any gene: 7. CDR3 sequence: CAWETGQAGNTIYF. The CDR3 region has the DNA TGTGCCTGGGAGACGGGACAGGCGGGAAACACCATATATTTT.

The chain carries TRBV9 and TRBJ2-4, with D possibly TRBD1 on 7 matching bases. CDR3 length: 21 residues. Germline CDR1 reads SGDLS; CDR2 reads YYNGEE. V lost 2 bases, J lost 8 bases, and 35 bases lay in between. CDR3 DNA sequence: TGTGCCAGCAGCGTTGGGACAGCCAGTACAAAAACTAGCCAAAAAAAAGACATTCAGTACTTC. Translation: CASSVGTASTKTSQKKDIQYF.

This chain uses TRBV6-5 with TRBJ2-7, with 11 positions matching TRBD2. The CDR3 has 13 residues. Germline CDR1 is MNHEY and CDR2 is SVGAGI. The trim removed 6 bases at V and 11 bases at J, leaving 9 bases unmatched. CDR3 sequence: CASRGGLAASEYF. In DNA, the CDR3 is TGTGCCAGCAGGGGGGGACTAGCGGCGAGCGAGTACTTC.

This chain uses TRBV19 with TRBJ2-5, with 8 bases that match TRBD1. The CDR3 is 14 amino acids. In germline, CDR1 is LNHDA, CDR2 SQIVND (reference sequence). With V trimmed by 3 bases and J by 2 bases, 2 bases remained unmatched. CDR3 DNA sequence: TGTGCCAGTAGTATGAACAGGGGGCAAGAGACCCAGTACTTC. Amino acid sequence: CASSMNRGQETQYF.

The chain uses TRBV2 and TRBJ2-4; 9 bases are a match to TRBD1. V lost 4 bases and J lost 5; bases outside the gene matches: 0. The CDR3 contains 13 residues. CDR1 SNHLY and CDR2 FYNNEI come from the germline V gene. CDR3 residues: CASSGTGENIQYF. The CDR3 region has the DNA TGTGCCAGCAGTGGGACAGGGGAAAACATTCAGTACTTC.

This clone was counted between two and nine times. The V gene is TRBV5-6, the J gene TRBJ2-7; D not resolved. From germline, CDR1 is SGHDT and CDR2 YYEEEE. This CDR3 is built from 12 residues. V shed 4 bases and J shed 0 bases, with 5 bases lying between them. The CDR3 loop is CASSAVSYEQYF. The DNA of the CDR3 is TGTGCCAGCAGCGCGGTCTCCTACGAGCAGTACTTC.

The rearrangement uses TRBV18 and TRBJ2-3, with D possibly matching TRBD1 (5 bases). V shed 3 bases and J shed 5 bases, with 12 bases lying between them. CDR1 KGHSH and CDR2 LQKENI come from the germline V gene. This CDR3 region has 14 residues. CDR3 nucleotide sequence: TGTGCCAGCTCACCTTCAGGGCTTCGAGATACGCAGTATTTT. Translating gives CASSPSGLRDTQYF.

The rearrangement links TRBV7-9 to TRBJ1-3; D ambiguous. V was pared by 10 bases and J by 2 bases, with 27 bases between. The CDR3 is 18 amino acids. The germline V gene has CDR1 SEHNR and CDR2 FQNEAQ (reference sequence). CDR3 nucleotide sequence: TGTGCCATCCTCCTTAAACAAGGGAGGTTAGGGCCTGGAAACACCATATATTTT. Translating it yields CAILLKQGRLGPGNTIYF.

The V call is TRBV15, the J call TRBJ2-4; D is unresolved. The CDR3 is 14 residues long. V gave up 0 bases and J gave up 7 bases, with 10 bases separating them. In germline, CDR1 is LNHNV, CDR2 YYDKDF (reference sequence). The CDR3 region is CATSRDQNINIQYF. The CDR3 coding sequence is TGTGCCACCAGCAGAGATCAGAACATCAACATTCAGTACTTC.

In DNA form, the CDR3 reads TGTGCCACCAGCAGAGATCTCGGGACACATAACTCCTACGAGCAGTACTTC. Protein: CATSRDLGTHNSYEQYF. V is TRBV15 and J is TRBJ2-7, with a tentative D call TRBD1 (6 bases). The germline CDR1 and CDR2 sequences are LNHNV and YYDKDF (reference sequence). This CDR3 has 17 amino acids. Trimming stripped 0 bases from V and 0 bases from J, with 15 bases between.

This clone came up a few times. This rearrangement joins TRBV6-5 to TRBJ2-2; D possibly corresponds to TRBD1 (6 bases). The V gene lost 10 bases and the J gene lost 4 bases, with 19 bases spanning the gap. Germline lookup yields CDR1 MNHEY and CDR2 SVGAGI. The CDR3 length is 15 residues. CDR3 nucleotides: TGTGCCATTACCTTCGTCGGGACAATCACCGGGGAGCTGTTTTTT. It specifies CAITFVGTITGELFF.

The chain joins TRBV5-4 to TRBJ2-6; D is unclear. CDR1 SGHNT and CDR2 YYREEE come from the germline V gene (reference sequence). V lost 5 bases and J lost 2, with 8 bases in between. This CDR3 contains 14 residues. CDR3 DNA: TGTGCCAGCAGTTACCGAGCTGGGGCCAACGTCCTGACTTTC. It specifies CASSYRAGANVLTF. Combining the CDR3 with reference TRBV5-4 and TRBJ2-6 gives the whole variable domain ETGVTQSPTHLIKTRGQQVTLRCSSQSGHNTVSWYQQALGQGPQFIFQYYREEENGRGNFPPRFSGLQFPNYSSELNVNALELDDSALYLCASSYRAGANVLTFGAGSRLTVL.

V is TRBV2 and J is TRBJ2-2; D is possibly TRBD1 (6 bases). This CDR3 is 15 amino acids long. CDR1 is SNHLY, CDR2 FYNNEI, per germline. Trimming cost V 4 bases and J 7 bases, with 16 bases left between them. The CDR3 here is CASSALWGPGGELFF. The CDR3 bases are TGTGCCAGCAGTGCCCTTTGGGGGCCAGGCGGGGAGCTGTTTTTT.

The rearrangement joins TRBV1 to TRBJ1-3; the table's D call TRBD1 went unverified against the DNA. TRBV1 is a pseudogene segment. The CDR3 consists of 17 residues. CDR3 sequence (DNA): TGCACCAGCAGCCAAGAGGCCCAGGATTACTCTGGAAACACCATATATTTT. Amino acid sequence: CTSSQEAQDYSGNTIYF.

In its sample, this clone was seen once. The chain recombines TRBV2 with TRBJ2-5, with a possible D match to TRBD1 (6 bases). Germline CDR1 SNHLY, CDR2 FYNNEI. Trimming shortened V by 7 bases and J by 2 bases, and 14 bases separated the two germline ends. CDR3 length: 14 residues. CDR3 sequence reads: CASKWQGPQETQYF. In DNA form, the CDR3 reads TGTGCCAGCAAGTGGCAGGGGCCACAAGAGACCCAGTACTTC. Complete variable domain (other parts from reference TRBV2 and TRBJ2-5): EPEVTQTPSHQVTQMGQEVILRCVPISNHLYFYWYRQILGQKVEFLVSFYNNEISEKSEIFDDQFSVERPDGSNFTLKIRSTKLEDSAMYFCASKWQGPQETQYFGPGTRLLVL.

The chain combines TRBV9 with TRBJ2-1; 7 nucleotides agree with TRBD1. The CDR3 runs 15 residues. Germline V gene lookup returns CDR1 SGDLS and CDR2 YYNGEE. Germline trimming cut 0 bases from V and 7 bases from J; bases unmatched to any gene: 7. The CDR3 sequence: CASSVGTGGLNEQFF. The CDR3 DNA reads as TGTGCCAGCAGCGTAGGGACAGGTGGTCTAAATGAGCAGTTCTTC.

This clone has just one count. V gene TRBV7-3 combines with J gene TRBJ1-3; D possibly corresponds to TRBD1 (5 bases). V shed 5 bases and J shed 0 bases, with 17 bases lying between them. This CDR3 is built from 17 residues. The germline CDR1 and CDR2 sequences are SGHTA and FQGTGA. The CDR3: CASSRGRDGASGNTIYF. The CDR3 DNA follows: TGTGCCAGCAGCCGAGGGCGGGACGGAGCCTCTGGAAACACCATATATTTT.

The V gene is TRBV10-3, the J gene TRBJ1-1; D unresolved. Trimming removed 0 bases at V and 4 bases at J, with 9 bases between. The CDR3 loop spans 14 amino acids. Per germline, CDR1 ENHRY and CDR2 SYGVKD. CDR3 coding DNA: TGTGCCATCAGTGAGTCGGAGGGTGGCACTGAAGCTTTCTTT. Protein: CAISESEGGTEAFF.

The chain combines TRBV5-1 with TRBJ2-3; TRBD1 matches at 10 bases. The J segment lost 3 bases and the V segment lost 3 bases, leaving 7 bases of the junction unmatched. The CDR3 totals 16 residues. Germline V CDR1 and CDR2: SGHRS, YFSETQ. This CDR3 is CASSSKGTGETDTQYF. CDR3 nucleotides: TGCGCCAGCAGCTCGAAGGGGACAGGGGAAACAGATACGCAGTATTTT.